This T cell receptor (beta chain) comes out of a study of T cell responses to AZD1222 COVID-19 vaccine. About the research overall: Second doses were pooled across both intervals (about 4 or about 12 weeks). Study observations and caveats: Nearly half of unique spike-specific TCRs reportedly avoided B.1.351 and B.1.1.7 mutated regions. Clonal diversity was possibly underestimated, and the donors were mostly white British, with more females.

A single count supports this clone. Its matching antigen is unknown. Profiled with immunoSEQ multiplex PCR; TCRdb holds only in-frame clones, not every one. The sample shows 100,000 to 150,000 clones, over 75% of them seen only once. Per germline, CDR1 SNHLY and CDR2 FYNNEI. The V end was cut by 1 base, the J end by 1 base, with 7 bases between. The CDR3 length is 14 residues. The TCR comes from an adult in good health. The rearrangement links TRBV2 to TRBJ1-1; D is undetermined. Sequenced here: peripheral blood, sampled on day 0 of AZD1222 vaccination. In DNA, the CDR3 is TGTGCCAGCAGTGAAGGACTCCCGAACACTGAAGCTTTCTTT. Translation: CASSEGLPNTEAFF.